A single sample gave rise to the 7 T cell receptor beta chains below, sequenced in a study of metastatic and nonmetastatic thyroid tumors (dated by TCRdb to about 2020). Libraries were made using PCR. The listed sequencing device is Illumina HiSeq 4000. TCRdb itself trimmed the public reads at Q25 with fastp, ran MiXCR and retained productive beta chains. The sample table lists 24,000 or so clones, around 20% of them with a count of one. Clones ranked in the top ten supply 6% to 9.5% of the sample. None of the patients had been given any treatment before thyroid surgery. The specimen was blood. These TCRs come from a female donor with papillary thyroid cancer or a benign thyroid nodule (not recorded which). Some clones in this sample may be carry-over from other donors' samples.

This clone appeared many times. This CDR3 is missing its conserved last phenylalanine or tryptophan, likely due to a read error. The chain couples TRBV6-1 to TRBJ2-1; 8 nucleotides align to TRBD1. CDR1 is MNHNS, CDR2 SASEGT, per germline. The trim removed 6 bases at V and 10 bases at J, leaving 5 bases unmatched. CDR3 size: 12 residues. CDR3 coding DNA: TGTGCCAGCAGCCGCGACAGGGGCGAGCAGTTCCTC. This encodes CASSRDRGEQFL.

This clone occurred many times. The chain carries TRBV28 and TRBJ1-2, with D tentatively TRBD1 (5 bases). The CDR3 loop spans 14 amino acids. V was trimmed by 5 bases and J by 5 bases, leaving 15 bases between them. The germline gives CDR1 MDHEN, CDR2 SYDVKM. In nucleotides, the CDR3 is TGTGCCAGCAGTCGGGGCACCCTTAATTATGGCTACACCTTC. It encodes CASSRGTLNYGYTF.

This clone was observed a few times. This rearrangement joins TRBV6-1 to TRBJ2-5; 10 bases agree with TRBD2. V was pared by 7 bases and J by 7 bases, with 15 bases of the junction left unmatched. The CDR3 contains 16 residues. Looked up from germline, CDR1 is MNHNS and CDR2 is SASEGT. Here the CDR3 reads CASINSGGTRPGTQYF. The DNA of the CDR3 is TGTGCCAGCATCAATAGCGGGGGGACTCGTCCCGGGACCCAGTACTTC.

This clone was seen ten or more times. In DNA, the CDR3 is TGTGCCAGCAGCGTATACCGGACAGGAGGTGGCGGGGAGCTGTTTTTT. Residues: CASSVYRTGGGGELFF. The chain carries TRBV9 and TRBJ2-2; 7 bases line up with TRBD1. CDR1 is SGDLS, CDR2 YYNGEE, per germline. The CDR3 spans 16 residues. The junction had 10 bases not matched to a gene; V was cut back by 1 base and J by 7 bases.

A word on this clone: At one end, the junction sequence differs from germline, possibly due to a read error. The chain has TRBV10-3 and TRBJ2-1; the D gene is possibly TRBD2 (6 bases). The CDR3 is 13 amino acids. Per the germline V gene, CDR1 is ENHRY and CDR2 is SYGVKD. The CDR3 DNA follows: TGTGCCATCATTGAGCGGGCCTACAATGAGCAGTTCTTC. This codes for CAIIERAYNEQFF.

This clone has at least ten counts. The rearrangement joins TRBV5-1 to TRBJ2-1; the D call may be TRBD1 or TRBD2 (5 bases each). Germline V CDR1 and CDR2: SGHRS, YFSETQ. The CDR3 spans 15 residues. V lost 0 bases and J lost 13, with 20 bases in between. Written as DNA, the CDR3 is TGCGCCAGCAGCTTGGCCGTGGGACCGCAAAGGGATCAGTTCTTC. It codes for CASSLAVGPQRDQFF.

In its sample, this clone ranks as medium-sized (0.01 to 0.1%). The V gene is TRBV10-3, the J gene TRBJ2-7; 9 bases map to TRBD1. With V trimmed by 1 base and J by 2 bases, 0 bases remained unmatched. Per the germline V gene, CDR1 is ENHRY and CDR2 is SYGVKD. This CDR3 spans 14 amino acids. The CDR3, as DNA: TGTGCCATCAGTGAGTGGGACAGGGCCTACGAGCAGTACTTC. Translating it yields CAISEWDRAYEQYF.